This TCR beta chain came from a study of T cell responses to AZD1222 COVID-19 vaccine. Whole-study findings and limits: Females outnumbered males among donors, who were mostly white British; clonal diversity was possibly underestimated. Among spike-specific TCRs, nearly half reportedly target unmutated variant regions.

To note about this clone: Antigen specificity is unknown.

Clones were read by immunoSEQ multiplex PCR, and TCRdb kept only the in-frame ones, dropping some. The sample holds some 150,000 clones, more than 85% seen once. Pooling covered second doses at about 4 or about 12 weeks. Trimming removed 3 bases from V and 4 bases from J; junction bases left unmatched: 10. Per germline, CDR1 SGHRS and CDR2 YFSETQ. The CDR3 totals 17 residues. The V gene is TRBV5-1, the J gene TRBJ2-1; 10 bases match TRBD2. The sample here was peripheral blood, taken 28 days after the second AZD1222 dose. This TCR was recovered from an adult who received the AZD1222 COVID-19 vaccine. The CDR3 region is CASSSPYGTSEYNEQFF. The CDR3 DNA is TGCGCCAGCAGCTCTCCGTACGGGACTAGCGAATACAATGAGCAGTTCTTC.